This note documents a single T cell receptor beta chain sequence. RNA, once extracted, was reverse transcribed into cDNA for use as the sequencing template. Clones were sequenced by immunoSEQ multiplex PCR, and TCRdb holds only the in-frame ones, with some missing. The table includes roughly 130,000 clones, 58% detected once. These data belong to a study of CD8+ T cells in alopecia areata. In the study overall: Oral tofacitinib (5 to 10 mg twice daily) was administered to treated patients.

Sequencing was performed on CD4+ T cells sorted from blood, taken at week 0. This clonotype was sampled from a human donor with alopecia areata.

CDR3 bases: TGTGCCAGCACCAGGGACCACAATGAGCAGTTCTTC. Residues: CASTRDHNEQFF. This chain joins TRBV7-9 and TRBJ2-1, with D perhaps given as TRBD1 or TRBD2 (5 bases each). V lost 7 bases to trimming and J lost 5 bases, with 9 bases between them. The germline V gene encodes CDR1 SEHNR and CDR2 FQNEAQ (reference sequence). CDR3 length equals 12 residues.